Below, 28 T cell receptor beta chains from the same sample are listed, as sequenced in a study of graft-versus-host responses after intestinal transplantation. The table came from immunoSEQ multiplex PCR; TCRdb's copy has only in-frame clones and leaves some out. The repertoire includes 30,000 to 40,000 clones, over 80% of them detected once, and roughly 3.4% sits in the top ten. The sample here was PBMCs, taken 1070 days after transplant. These receptors were collected from a human patient who received an intestinal transplant, so some T cells may come from the graft donor.

The rearrangement joins TRBV21-1 to TRBJ2-4; the table's D call of TRBD2 was not tested on the DNA. TRBV21-1 is given as a pseudogene. This CDR3 has 15 residues. The CDR3 sequence is CASSKLAGAKNIQYF. DNA for the CDR3: TGTGCCAGCAGCAAACTAGCGGGAGCCAAAAACATTCAGTACTTC.

The chain links TRBV7-2 to TRBJ1-6; TRBD1 matches at 8 bases. Trimming took 5 bases from V and 9 from J; bases not matched to a gene: 12. Germline V gene sequence: CDR1 SGHTA, CDR2 FQGNSA. The length of the CDR3 is 16 residues. CDR3 residues: CASSSRTGRNGSPLHF. CDR3 in DNA: TGTGCCAGCAGCAGTCGGACAGGGAGGAATGGTTCACCCCTCCACTTT.

V usage is TRBV13 and J usage is TRBJ2-7, with 8 positions matching TRBD2. After removal of 2 bases from V and 6 bases from J, the junction contained 9 bases not matched to a gene. The V gene's germline CDR1 is PRHDT and CDR2 FYEKMQ (reference sequence). The CDR3 sequence is 15 residues long. The DNA for the CDR3 is TGTGCCAGCAGCTTATTCGCGGGAGGTACTGGCGAGCAGTACTTC. It is translated as CASSLFAGGTGEQYF. The whole variable domain, remainder taken from reference TRBV13 and TRBJ2-7, is AAGVIQSPRHLIKEKRETATLKCYPIPRHDTVYWYQQGPGQDPQFLISFYEKMQSDKGSIPDRFSAQQFSDYHSELNMSSLELGDSALYFCASSLFAGGTGEQYFGPGTRLTVT.

The V call is TRBV10-3, the J call TRBJ2-2; no firm D call. V lost 5 bases and J lost 3, with 13 bases in between. Per the germline V gene, CDR1 is ENHRY and CDR2 is SYGVKD. The CDR3 covers 15 residues. The DNA for the CDR3 is TGTGCCATCAGTCGAGGCGGTGGGGACACCGGGGAGCTGTTTTTT. Translating it yields CAISRGGGDTGELFF.

The chain carries TRBV4-2 and TRBJ1-4; TRBD1 matches 9 bases. Germline CDR1 LGHNA, CDR2 YNFKEQ. This CDR3 comprises 15 residues. J lost 8 bases, V lost 3 bases, and 7 bases had no gene match. CDR3 sequence (DNA): TGTGCCAGCAGCCAGGAGACAGGGGGTGCGGAAAAACTGTTTTTT. It translates to CASSQETGGAEKLFF.

This chain links TRBV28 with TRBJ1-3; the match to TRBD1 covers 8 bases. This CDR3 contains 14 residues. CDR1 MDHEN and CDR2 SYDVKM come from the germline V gene. The V and J ends lost 6 bases and 2 bases, in that order; junction bases with no gene match: 3. CDR3: CASSLQGAGNTIYF. The CDR3 DNA reads TGTGCCAGCAGCTTACAGGGGGCTGGAAACACCATATATTTT.

CDR3 sequence (DNA): TGTGCCAGCAGTTCTACAGGAGCCTCTGGGGCCAACGTCCTGACTTTC. Its protein product is CASSSTGASGANVLTF. V usage is TRBV27 and J usage is TRBJ2-6; TRBD1 might be the D (5 bases). Looked up from germline, CDR1 is MNHEY and CDR2 is SMNVEV (reference sequence). This CDR3 contains 16 residues. Trimming shortened V by 4 bases and J by 0 bases, and 10 bases separated the two germline ends.

The V and J genes are TRBV5-4 and TRBJ2-7, with 7 positions matching TRBD2. With 6 bases clipped from V and 0 bases from J, the junction kept 9 bases outside the gene matches. Germline V gives CDR1 SGHNT, CDR2 YYREEE (reference sequence). This CDR3 has 15 residues. CDR3 coding DNA: TGTGCCAGCACCAATTGGGGGGGTCTCTCCTACGAGCAGTACTTC. Its translation is CASTNWGGLSYEQYF.

The chain combines TRBV7-8 with TRBJ1-3; D is unresolved. This CDR3 has 15 amino acids. Germline loops: CDR1 SGHVS, CDR2 FQNEAQ. The germline V and J ends were trimmed by 4 bases and 0 bases, with 10 bases remaining between them. This CDR3 is CASSSMRSSGNTIYF. CDR3 in DNA: TGTGCCAGCAGCTCGATGAGGAGCTCTGGAAACACCATATATTTT.

The chain has TRBV10-3 and TRBJ1-5; possible D gene TRBD1, 6 bases. The CDR3 spans 14 residues. Per germline, CDR1 ENHRY and CDR2 SYGVKD. The V gene lost 3 bases and the J gene lost 0 bases, with 6 bases spanning the gap. The CDR3 DNA sequence: TGTGCCATCAGTGACAGGGGTAGCAATCAGCCCCAGCATTTT. Its translation is CAISDRGSNQPQHF.

Notes on this clone: Other DNA sequences within the sample encode an identical CDR3. The J gene is TRBJ2-7, the V gene TRBV7-2; tentative D call: TRBD1 (6 bases). V lost 4 bases to trimming and J lost 2 bases, with 18 bases between them. This CDR3 has 16 residues. In germline, CDR1 is SGHTA, CDR2 FQGNSA. CDR3 sequence (DNA): TGTGCCAGCAGCTCCCCCGACAGGTCACGTACCTACGAGCAGTACTTC. Translation gives CASSSPDRSRTYEQYF.

This clone was counted a single time. The chain has TRBV7-9 and TRBJ2-3, with TRBD2 matching over 11 bases. V lost 0 bases to trimming and J lost 3 bases; unmatched junction nucleotides: 11. In germline, CDR1 is SEHNR, CDR2 FQNEAQ (reference sequence). The CDR3 length is 19 residues. The CDR3 nucleotides are TGTGCCAGCAGCTTAGCGACCCTCTTGACTAGCGGGGAAACAGATACGCAGTATTTT. Amino acids: CASSLATLLTSGETDTQYF.

V and J are TRBV5-4 and TRBJ1-4; 7 bases are a match to TRBD1. Germline V gene lookup returns CDR1 SGHNT and CDR2 YYREEE (reference sequence). This CDR3 contains 13 residues. With 4 bases clipped from V and 11 bases from J, the junction kept 8 bases outside the gene matches. The CDR3 is CASSGDSPEKLFF. In DNA, the CDR3 is TGTGCCAGCAGCGGGGACAGTCCAGAGAAACTGTTTTTT. Drawing the rest from reference TRBV5-4 and TRBJ1-4, the complete variable domain is ETGVTQSPTHLIKTRGQQVTLRCSSQSGHNTVSWYQQALGQGPQFIFQYYREEENGRGNFPPRFSGLQFPNYSSELNVNALELDDSALYLCASSGDSPEKLFFGSGTQLSVL.

The chain carries TRBV6-4 and TRBJ2-5; a weak D match, TRBD2 (5 bases). This CDR3 is 12 amino acids long. The V end was cut by 10 bases, the J end by 5 bases, with 14 bases between. CDR1 is MRHNA and CDR2 is SNTAGT in the germline V gene. CDR3 coding DNA: TGTGCCAAGGACTCCCGCGCGGAGACCCAGTACTTC. It encodes CAKDSRAETQYF.

The CDR3 nucleotides are TGTGCCACCCAGAGGGGGCTTGGGAGCTCCTACGAGCAGTACTTC. Amino acid sequence: CATQRGLGSSYEQYF. This sequence joins TRBV6-5 and TRBJ2-7, with TRBD1 identical over 7 bases. J gave up 0 bases and V 10 bases, and 12 bases lay outside the gene matches. Germline-derived CDR1 and CDR2 are MNHEY and SVGAGI. The CDR3 is 15 residues long.

This clone was recorded a few times. V and J are TRBV6-5 and TRBJ1-5; D may be TRBD1 (6 bases). From germline, CDR1 is MNHEY and CDR2 SVGAGI. The CDR3 loop spans 11 amino acids. CDR3 amino acids: CATGPNQPQHF. The CDR3 coding sequence is TGTGCTACAGGGCCCAATCAGCCCCAGCATTTT.

DNA of the CDR3: TGTGCCAGCAGCTTGTTTACGAGCTCCTACAATGAGCAGTTCTTC. Encoded protein: CASSLFTSSYNEQFF. This chain joins TRBV5-4 and TRBJ2-1, with no clear D. The CDR3 runs 15 residues. Germline V gene data show CDR1 as SGHNT and CDR2 as YYREEE (reference sequence). V was clipped by 1 base and J by 0 bases, with 8 bases between them.

The chain is built from TRBV7-2 and TRBJ2-1; 7 bases match TRBD2. The CDR3 is 15 amino acids. J was trimmed by 7 bases and V by 5 bases; bases with no gene match: 11. Germline V gene lookup returns CDR1 SGHTA and CDR2 FQGNSA. The CDR3: CASSLSGTPGNEQFF. CDR3 DNA sequence: TGTGCCAGCAGCCTCAGCGGGACCCCGGGGAATGAGCAGTTCTTC. Together with reference TRBV7-2 and TRBJ2-1, the CDR3 gives the full variable domain: GAGVSQSPSNKVTEKGKDVELRCDPISGHTALYWYRQSLGQGLEFLIYFQGNSAPDKSGLPSDRFSAERTGGSVSTLTIQRTQQEDSAVYLCASSLSGTPGNEQFFGPGTRLTVL.

This chain connects TRBV30 to TRBJ1-1; D gene ambiguous. The CDR3 contains 11 residues. CDR1 and CDR2 (germline): GTSNPN, SVGIG (reference sequence). Trimming shortened V by 0 bases and J by 6 bases, and 5 bases separated the two germline ends. The CDR3 DNA is TGTGCCTGGAGTGTAGTGGCTGAAGCTTTCTTT. This encodes CAWSVVAEAFF.

CDR3 sequence (DNA): TGCGCCAGCAGCTTGGGGACAGGGTATTACGAGCAGTACTTC. It codes for CASSLGTGYYEQYF. The V call is TRBV5-1, the J call TRBJ2-5; the match to TRBD1 covers 8 bases. The tail of the sequence fits TRBJ2-7 better, so the J call may be wrong. CDR3 length equals 14 residues. Per germline, CDR1 SGHRS and CDR2 YFSETQ.

This rearrangement joins TRBV7-9 to TRBJ1-1; a weak D match, TRBD1 (5 bases). Germline assignment: CDR1 SEHNR and CDR2 FQNEAQ (reference sequence). The CDR3 totals 14 residues. Trimming removed 4 bases from V and 2 bases from J, with 11 bases in between. The CDR3 DNA follows: TGTGCCAGCAGCTGGGGGGGAGCTAACACTGAAGCTTTCTTT. Its translation is CASSWGGANTEAFF.

This chain uses TRBV5-8 with TRBJ2-2; D possibly corresponds to TRBD1 (6 bases). V was pared by 4 bases and J by 4 bases, with 14 bases between. This CDR3 contains 15 residues. In germline, CDR1 is SGHTS, CDR2 YDEGEE. The CDR3 DNA reads as TGTGCCAGCAGCCTCACAGGGATACGCACCGGGGAGCTGTTTTTT. Its protein product is CASSLTGIRTGELFF.

The rearrangement joins TRBV6-1 to TRBJ2-7, with D perhaps matching TRBD1 or TRBD2 (7 bases each). The length of the CDR3 is 14 residues. Looked up from germline, CDR1 is MNHNS and CDR2 is SASEGT. The ends were cut back, 7 bases at V and 2 bases at J, with 15 bases in the middle. The CDR3 region is CASIRDSGTYEQYF. The CDR3 nucleotides are TGTGCCAGCATTCGGGACAGCGGGACCTACGAGCAGTACTTC.

In this sample, this clone turned up a few times. The rearrangement joins TRBV2 to TRBJ1-2; TRBD1 aligns across 7 bases. With 8 bases clipped from V and 4 bases from J, the junction kept 7 bases outside the gene matches. Germline loops: CDR1 SNHLY, CDR2 FYNNEI. The CDR3 is 13 amino acids. The CDR3 nucleotides are TGTGCCAGCGGCGCAGGGGGAAGCTATGGCTACACCTTC. This translates into CASGAGGSYGYTF. Filled out from reference TRBV2 and TRBJ1-2, the complete variable domain reads EPEVTQTPSHQVTQMGQEVILRCVPISNHLYFYWYRQILGQKVEFLVSFYNNEISEKSEIFDDQFSVERPDGSNFTLKIRSTKLEDSAMYFCASGAGGSYGYTFGSGTRLTVV.

The chain couples TRBV19 to TRBJ2-1; tentatively, D is TRBD2 (6 bases). The V gene's germline CDR1 is LNHDA and CDR2 SQIVND (reference sequence). The length of the CDR3 is 17 residues. V was trimmed by 5 bases and J by 0 bases, leaving 17 bases between them. CDR3 protein: CASSPYLSGLSYNEQFF. Written as DNA, the CDR3 is TGTGCCAGTAGTCCTTACTTGAGCGGGCTCTCCTACAATGAGCAGTTCTTC.

The V call is TRBV6-6, the J call TRBJ1-3, with D perhaps matching TRBD1 (6 bases). Deletions cut 5 bases from V and 7 bases from J, with 18 bases between. Looked up from germline, CDR1 is MNHNY and CDR2 is SVGAGI (reference sequence). The length of the CDR3 is 15 residues. The DNA for the CDR3 is TGTGCCAGCAGTCGCGGGACACTGGGGGAGAACACCATATATTTT. As protein: CASSRGTLGENTIYF.

Details on this clone: Other DNA variants within this sample encode the same CDR3. The chain combines TRBV6-4 with TRBJ2-3; D is undetermined. The CDR3 length is 13 residues. Germline-derived CDR1 and CDR2 are MRHNA and SNTAGT. The V and J ends lost 4 bases and 0 bases respectively, with 5 bases between them. CDR3 amino acids: CASSAGSTDTQYF. The DNA for the CDR3 is TGTGCCAGCAGTGCAGGTAGCACAGATACGCAGTATTTT.

The chain joins TRBV6-1 to TRBJ1-4; D call uncertain. Looked up from germline, CDR1 is MNHNS and CDR2 is SASEGT. V gave up 2 bases and J gave up 10 bases, with 17 bases separating them. The CDR3 loop spans 15 amino acids. The CDR3 DNA follows: TGTGCCAGCAGTGAAATCGGGAAGCGGGATCGAAAACTGTTTTTT. This translates into CASSEIGKRDRKLFF.